These 25 T cell receptor beta chains originate from one sample sequenced in a study of molecular identifiers for immune sequencing clone quantification. TCRdb re-called the PCR reads through MiXCR, storing one row per CDR3 protein. The sample has over 600,000 distinct CDR3 sequences, just under 20% seen once. Sequenced: naive CD8+ T cells from blood, with Jurkat cell RNA spiked in. The sample's subset: FACS-sorted CD8+CD4-CCR7+CD45RA+ naive T cells. These receptors all stem from a human donor in good health. Some libraries in this study had Jurkat cell RNA spiked in.

This clonotype was seen ten or more times. V and J are TRBV12-5 and TRBJ1-4; D is perhaps TRBD1 (6 bases). Per germline, CDR1 LGHNT and CDR2 FRNRAP. Trimming cost V 4 bases and J 3 bases, with 9 bases left between them. The CDR3 extends over 14 amino acids. This CDR3 is CASGYWTANEKLFF. CDR3 bases: TGTGCTAGTGGTTATTGGACAGCTAATGAAAAACTGTTTTTT.

As regards this clonotype: A read error may be the cause here, since a much bigger clone is one base away. J is TRBJ2-1 and V is TRBV7-2; 10 nucleotides align to TRBD1. CDR1 SGHTA and CDR2 FQGNSA come from the germline V gene. The CDR3 sequence is 16 residues long. CDR3 in DNA: TGTGCCAGCAGCCCGTGGACAGGGGGGGCCTACAGTGAGCAGTTCTTC. Amino acids: CASSPWTGGAYSEQFF.

Details on this clonotype: It may be a read error: a sequence one base away is much more abundant. The V gene is TRBV5-3, the J gene TRBJ1-2; no definite D call. TRBV5-3 counts as an open reading frame of uncertain function. This CDR3 region has 18 residues. The V gene lost 8 bases and the J gene lost 3 bases, with 29 bases spanning the gap. The chain's CDR3 is CASSLGGRGGSGDYGYTF. DNA of the CDR3: TGTGCCAGCAGCCTGGGTGGACGGGGAGGGTCGGGAGACTATGGCTACACCTTC.

The V gene is TRBV7-9, the J gene TRBJ1-4; D ambiguous. V dropped 5 bases and J dropped 0 bases, with 10 bases sitting between them. This CDR3 spans 15 amino acids. Germline loops: CDR1 SEHNR, CDR2 FQNEAQ (reference sequence). The DNA of the CDR3 is TGTGCCAGCAGCCCGCCGACGGCAACTAATGAAAAACTGTTTTTT. Its translation: CASSPPTATNEKLFF. Full variable domain (remainder filled in from reference TRBV7-9 and TRBJ1-4): DTGVSQNPRHKITKRGQNVTFRCDPISEHNRLYWYRQTLGQGPEFLTYFQNEAQLEKSRLLSDRFSAERPKGSFSTLEIQRTEQGDSAMYLCASSPPTATNEKLFFGSGTQLSVL.

Concerning this clonotype itself: At one of its ends the junction is not consistent with the germline gene, which may arise from a read error. The chain recombines TRBV7-2 with TRBJ2-1; perhaps TRBD1 as D (6 bases). This CDR3 comprises 15 residues. Germline CDR1 is SGHTA and CDR2 is FQGNSA. The CDR3 coding sequence is TGTGCCAGCAGCTTTAGGGGGAGCTCCTACAATGAGCAGTCCTTC. Encoded protein: CASSFRGSSYNEQSF.

The chain joins TRBV4-1 to TRBJ2-7; a possible D gene is TRBD1 (6 bases). Germline V lookup: CDR1 MGHRA, CDR2 YSYEKL. CDR3 length equals 16 residues. V lost 3 bases and J lost 0, with 15 bases in between. The CDR3 reads CASSHRWDTISYEQYF. As DNA, the CDR3 is TGCGCCAGCAGCCACCGATGGGACACTATCTCCTACGAGCAGTACTTC.

This clonotype appeared many times. This chain uses TRBV7-9 with TRBJ2-7, with 7 bases that match TRBD2. The germline CDR1 and CDR2 sequences are SEHNR and FQNEAQ (reference sequence). The CDR3 runs to 17 residues. J lost 2 bases, V lost 5 bases, and 15 bases had no gene match. CDR3 DNA: TGTGCCAGCAGCCCCCGCTCGTCGGGAGGCCCTCCCTACGAGCAGTACTTC. It encodes CASSPRSSGGPPYEQYF. The full variable domain, rest sourced from reference TRBV7-9 and TRBJ2-7, is DTGVSQNPRHKITKRGQNVTFRCDPISEHNRLYWYRQTLGQGPEFLTYFQNEAQLEKSRLLSDRFSAERPKGSFSTLEIQRTEQGDSAMYLCASSPRSSGGPPYEQYFGPGTRLTVT.

There are a few counts of this clonotype. The chain carries TRBV12-3 or TRBV12-4 and TRBJ2-7; no clear D gene. V was clipped by 2 bases and J by 3 bases, with 11 bases between them. The CDR3 runs 14 residues. Written as DNA, the CDR3 is TGTGCCAGCAGTTTAAAGGTTAGAGGCTACGAGCAGTACTTC. This codes for CASSLKVRGYEQYF.

There are many counts of this clonotype. The chain carries TRBV6-6 and TRBJ2-5; tentatively, D is TRBD2 (5 bases). Germline V CDR1 and CDR2: MNHNY, SVGAGI (reference sequence). CDR3 size: 14 residues. V was clipped by 4 bases and J by 2 bases, with 11 bases between them. This CDR3 reads CASSFIGGQETQYF. The CDR3 nucleotides read TGTGCCAGCAGTTTTATAGGAGGTCAAGAGACCCAGTACTTC.

In regard to this clonotype: One end of the junction is discordant with germline, which a read error may explain. This CDR3 is CASRVSGGSADTQCF. The CDR3 region has the DNA TGTGCCAGCAGGGTTAGCGGGGGTAGCGCAGATACGCAGTGTTTT. The V and J genes are TRBV6-1 and TRBJ2-3; 9 bases line up with TRBD2. CDR3 length equals 15 residues. Per the germline V gene, CDR1 is MNHNS and CDR2 is SASEGT.

The CDR3: CASSILWGGVAEAFF. The CDR3 region has the DNA TGTGCCAGTAGTATCCTTTGGGGGGGGGTCGCTGAAGCTTTCTTT. The gene calls are TRBV19 and TRBJ1-1, with D perhaps matching TRBD1 (5 bases). The CDR3 has 15 residues. Trimming removed 3 bases at V and 6 bases at J, with 17 bases between. Germline V gives CDR1 LNHDA, CDR2 SQIVND (reference sequence).

This clonotype was counted a few times. The chain carries TRBV7-8 and TRBJ2-7; either TRBD1 or TRBD2 may supply D (5 bases each). The CDR3 totals 15 residues. Germline CDR1 reads SGHVS; CDR2 reads FQNEAQ. Between the trimmed V and J ends, which lost 1 base and 0 bases, there was a span of 10 bases. DNA of the CDR3: TGTGCCAGCAGCTTAGGGGGGAAAGGCTCCTACGAGCAGTACTTC. Translating it yields CASSLGGKGSYEQYF.

This clonotype showed up many times. The CDR3 protein is CASLAIGTDTQYF. In DNA form, the CDR3 reads TGCGCCAGCCTAGCAATCGGCACAGATACGCAGTATTTT. The rearrangement joins TRBV5-1 to TRBJ2-3, with D possibly TRBD2 on 5 matching bases. Germline loops: CDR1 SGHRS, CDR2 YFSETQ. This CDR3 spans 13 amino acids. Trimming took off 7 bases at V and 1 base at J, with 10 bases between the two ends.

This clonotype was counted many times. J is TRBJ1-1 and V is TRBV11-2; D is uncertain. The V gene lost 3 bases and the J gene lost 4 bases, with 12 bases spanning the gap. CDR3 size: 14 residues. The germline V gene has CDR1 SGHAT and CDR2 FQNNGV. The CDR3 here is CASSFSSGVTEAFF. The CDR3 nucleotides read TGTGCCAGCAGCTTTAGTAGCGGGGTCACTGAAGCTTTCTTT.

In its sample, this clonotype was seen many times. For the CDR3, the DNA is TGCGCCAGCAGCCAAGAATGGGGTAGCGGGGACCAAGAGACCCAGTACTTC. Translating gives CASSQEWGSGDQETQYF. This rearrangement joins TRBV4-1 to TRBJ2-5; 8 nucleotides match TRBD2. After removal of 0 bases from V and 0 bases from J, the junction contained 6 bases not matched to a gene. This CDR3 has 17 amino acids. CDR1 and CDR2 (germline): MGHRA, YSYEKL.

This clonotype came up many times. This chain uses TRBV10-3 with TRBJ2-5; D gene unclear. CDR1 is ENHRY, CDR2 SYGVKD, per germline. This CDR3 comprises 11 residues. The V and J ends lost 3 bases and 4 bases respectively, with 3 bases between them. The CDR3 nucleotides read TGTGCCATCAGTGATCGAGAGACCCAGTACTTC. It specifies CAISDRETQYF.

This clonotype has more than one count but fewer than ten. V is TRBV19 and J is TRBJ2-2; D might be TRBD2 (6 bases). The germline V gene has CDR1 LNHDA and CDR2 SQIVND (reference sequence). V lost 8 bases and J lost 7, with 11 bases in between. This CDR3 contains 12 residues. Here the CDR3 DNA reads TGTGCCAGTGATCCCGGGAGCGGGGAGCTGTTTTTT. This sequence encodes CASDPGSGELFF.

About this clonotype: This could be a read error, since a much larger clone is one nucleotide away. This sequence joins TRBV28 and TRBJ2-7, with TRBD2 matching over 10 bases. Germline CDR1 MDHEN, CDR2 SYDVKM. This CDR3 has 19 amino acids. V shed 1 base and J 1 base; nucleotides not matched to a gene: 13. The CDR3 spells CASSLYEPAGGLASYEQYF. CDR3 in DNA: TGTGCCAGCAGTTTATACGAACCAGCGGGAGGGCTCGCGTCCTACGAGCAGTACTTC. The whole variable domain, remainder taken from reference TRBV28 and TRBJ2-7, is DVKVTQSSRYLVKRTGEKVFLECVQDMDHENMFWYRQDPGLGLRLIYFSYDVKMKEKGDIPEGYSVSREKKERFSLILESASTNQTSMYLCASSLYEPAGGLASYEQYFGPGTRLTVT.

This clonotype was counted once. With a much larger clone just one base away, this may be a read error. V gene TRBV27 combines with J gene TRBJ1-5; D remains unclear. Germline-derived CDR1 and CDR2 are MNHEY and SMNVEV (reference sequence). The CDR3 sequence is 16 residues long. Here the CDR3 reads CAGSSLNGFPNQPQHF. CDR3 nucleotide sequence: TGTGCCGGCAGTTCGCTCAACGGGTTTCCCAATCAGCCCCAGCATTTT.

The genes are TRBV7-3 and TRBJ2-2; TRBD1 matches at 9 bases. Germline trimming cut 5 bases from V and 0 bases from J; bases unmatched to any gene: 10. Looked up from germline, CDR1 is SGHTA and CDR2 is FQGTGA. The CDR3 is made up of 18 amino acids. Written as DNA, the CDR3 is TGTGCCAGCAGCCCTAATCCCTGGGACAGGGCGAACACCGGGGAGCTGTTTTTT. Translating gives CASSPNPWDRANTGELFF.

This clonotype was seen ten or more times. The rearrangement joins TRBV28 to TRBJ1-1, with D maybe TRBD1 (5 bases). The CDR3 sequence is 17 residues long. CDR1 and CDR2 from the germline V gene are MDHEN and SYDVKM. Trimming took off 3 bases at V and 1 base at J, with 18 bases between the two ends. This CDR3 is CASSFSRGGRANTEAFF. The CDR3 DNA sequence: TGTGCCAGCAGTTTTTCCCGGGGCGGCAGGGCGAACACTGAAGCTTTCTTT.

This clonotype was counted only a few times. The chain couples TRBV7-9 to TRBJ1-2, with D tentatively TRBD1 (5 bases). The V end was cut by 5 bases, the J end by 12 bases, with 16 bases between. CDR3 length: 12 residues. Per germline, CDR1 SEHNR and CDR2 FQNEAQ (reference sequence). CDR3 coding DNA: TGTGCCAGCAGCCCGGGGACCGGACCTCACACCTTC. Its protein product is CASSPGTGPHTF.

There are many counts of this clonotype. The chain has TRBV7-9 and TRBJ1-5; D is possibly TRBD1 (5 bases). CDR3 size: 14 residues. V lost 5 bases, J lost 2 bases, and 10 bases lay in between. The V gene's germline CDR1 is SEHNR and CDR2 FQNEAQ (reference sequence). The DNA of the CDR3 is TGTGCCAGCAGCGACGGGACCGGCAATCAGCCCCAGCATTTT. As protein: CASSDGTGNQPQHF.

Comments on this clonotype: A much larger clone sits a single nucleotide away, making a read error possible. The CDR3 ends on some other residue instead of the conserved phenylalanine or tryptophan, so this is likely a read error. This rearrangement joins TRBV2 to TRBJ1-5; D might be TRBD1 (6 bases). Germline CDR1 SNHLY, CDR2 FYNNEI. The CDR3 has 17 residues. The ends were cut back, 3 bases at V and 3 bases at J, with 18 bases in the middle. The CDR3 region is CASSERGAFLSNQPQHL. In nucleotides, the CDR3 is TGTGCCAGCAGTGAGAGGGGGGCCTTTTTGTCCAATCAGCCCCAGCATCTT.

This clonotype was seen many times. The chain joins TRBV18 to TRBJ2-6; D uncertain. Trimming took off 3 bases at V and 2 bases at J, with 11 bases between the two ends. The germline V gene has CDR1 KGHSH and CDR2 LQKENI. This CDR3 contains 16 residues. This CDR3 is CASSPKEFAGANVLTF. In nucleotides, the CDR3 is TGTGCCAGCTCACCGAAGGAATTCGCTGGGGCCAACGTCCTGACTTTC.